A selection of T cell receptor beta chains follows, all from one sample in a study of OX40 agonist ivuxolimab in advanced cancers. Here immunoSEQ multiplex PCR was the method, and the copy in TCRdb shows in-frame clones only, minus some. The data show approximately 53,000 clones, approximately 92% seen once. The material sequenced was CD4+ or CD8+ T cells sorted from blood, taken in a trial of the OX40 agonist ivuxolimab. Source of these receptors: an adult with an advanced solid tumor such as melanoma, head and neck, liver or kidney cancer. The CDR3 runs from the conserved cysteine through the conserved F or W. Fields, in order: V gene, clone size, D gene, J gene, CDR3 DNA, CDR3 protein. A D gene is named only where the DNA matches it firmly. Some rows have no size entry. The others give once, few or many, or a class for an expanded clone.

>TRBV5-6|few|.|TRBJ2-1
TGTGCCAGCAGCTTGGACAGGTTAGCCTACAATGAGCAGTTCTTC
CASSLDRLAYNEQFF
>TRBV7-9|.|.|TRBJ2-7
TGTGCCAGCAGCCAAATTGGATCCTACGAGCAGTACTTC
CASSQIGSYEQYF
>TRBV7-8|.|TRBD2|TRBJ2-1
TGTGCCAGCAGCTTTGGACTAGCGGGAGGCCCCTCCTACAATGAGCAGTTCTTC
CASSFGLAGGPSYNEQFF
>TRBV6-5|.|.|TRBJ1-1
TGTGCCAGCAGTTCTTTGACAGGTTTGAACACTGAAGCTTTCTTT
CASSSLTGLNTEAFF
>TRBV7-8|.|.|TRBJ2-7
TGTGCCAGCAGCGCAGGACAGACCATAAGTCGACGGAGCTCCTACGAGCAGTACTTC
CASSAGQTISRRSSYEQYF
>TRBV5-6|.|TRBD1|TRBJ2-7
TGTGCCAGCAGCTCCGGGACAGCGGACGAGCAGTACTTC
CASSSGTADEQYF
>TRBV7-9|.|.|TRBJ2-3
TGTGCCAGCAGCTTAGGATTCGGGTTTTCGGGCACAGATACGCAGTATTTT
CASSLGFGFSGTDTQYF
>TRBV28|once|.|TRBJ1-1
TGTGCCAGCAGTGACGGGGGGGAAGCTTTCTTT
CASSDGGEAFF
>TRBV7-9|.|.|TRBJ2-7
TGTGCCAGCAGCTTAGGGGGTGGCTACGAGCAGTACTTC
CASSLGGGYEQYF
>TRBV28|.|.|TRBJ1-2
TGTGCCACCAAAAGACCACCGACTAACTATGGCTACACCTTC
CATKRPPTNYGYTF
>TRBV30|.|.|TRBJ1-4
TGTGCCTGGAGCCTCTTTGGGTCGGCAGGAGAAAAACTGTTTTTT
CAWSLFGSAGEKLFF
>TRBV7-9|.|TRBD2|TRBJ2-1
TGTGCCAGCAGCTTAGGGGGATCGGCTAGCGGGATAGAGCAGTTCTTC
CASSLGGSASGIEQFF
>TRBV6-5|.|.|TRBJ1-5
TGTGCCAGTAGCGGAAGGGCCCCTTTGGCGGGACCCCAGCATTTT
CASSGRAPLAGPQHF
>TRBV19|.|.|TRBJ2-1
TGTGCCAGTAGTTCCACGGGACTCTCCTACAATGAGCAGTTCTTC
CASSSTGLSYNEQFF
>TRBV5-6|.|.|TRBJ2-7
TGTGCCAGCAGCTTGGGTAACGAGCAGTACTTC
CASSLGNEQYF
>TRBV2|once|TRBD1|TRBJ2-7
TGTGCCAGCACCTGGGACAGACCTTCCGAGCAGTACTTC
CASTWDRPSEQYF
>TRBV6-5|.|.|TRBJ2-3
TGTGCCAGCAGTTACGAACCTAGCAACGGGGCAGATACGCAGTATTTT
CASSYEPSNGADTQYF
>TRBV10-3|.|TRBD1|TRBJ1-2
TGTGCCATCAGTGAGGGTTCAGGGGGCGCAGGGTTTGGCTACACCTTC
CAISEGSGGAGFGYTF
>TRBV9|.|.|TRBJ2-6
TGTGCCAGCAGAAGGGCTGGGGCCAACGTCCTGACTTTC
CASRRAGANVLTF
>TRBV7-2|once|.|TRBJ2-5
TGTGCCAGCAGATTGGGAAACCGATATGTTCAAGAGACCCAGTACTTC
CASRLGNRYVQETQYF
>TRBV27|.|.|TRBJ2-7
TGTGCCAGCAGTCCCGGGCTCGAGCAGTACTTC
CASSPGLEQYF
>TRBV6-4|.|.|TRBJ2-3
TGTGCCAGCAGTGGCGGGAGCACAGATACGCAGTATTTT
CASSGGSTDTQYF
>TRBV6-5|.|.|TRBJ1-2
TGTGCCAGCAGTTCTCCCGGACCTAACTACACCTTC
CASSSPGPNYTF
>TRBV7-9|.|TRBD1|TRBJ1-1
TGTGCCAGCACCGCTCCAGGGGGCACGCGGGGTGAAGCTTTCTTT
CASTAPGGTRGEAFF
>TRBV28|.|.|TRBJ2-7
TGTGCCAGCAGTTGGGACCTTTCCCGACCGAGCTCCTACGAGCAGTACTTC
CASSWDLSRPSSYEQYF
>TRBV6-5|once|.|TRBJ1-2
TGTGCCAGCAGTTACTTGGACAGTACCTATGGCTACACCTTC
CASSYLDSTYGYTF
>TRBV4-2|.|TRBD2|TRBJ2-7
TGTGCCAGCAGCCAAGATGGGACTAGCGGGAGGAGCTCCTACGAGCAGTACTTC
CASSQDGTSGRSSYEQYF
>TRBV25-1|.|.|TRBJ2-5
TGTGCCAGCAGTGAATATTATAGGAGGGAGGCCCAAGAGACCCAGTACTTC
CASSEYYRREAQETQYF
>TRBV15|.|.|TRBJ2-7
TGTGCCACCAGCAGAGAAGGGGCGACAGGTTCGCTGGGGCAGTACTTC
CATSREGATGSLGQYF
>TRBV29-1|.|.|TRBJ2-1
TGCAGCGTTGAAGGCCTCCCCAGGGCGGGGAGCGGGTTGAGCTCCTACAATGAGCAGTTCTTC
CSVEGLPRAGSGLSSYNEQFF
>TRBV7-3|.|.|TRBJ2-2
TGTGCCAGCAGCTTAAGTCCCGGGGAGCTGTTTTTT
CASSLSPGELFF
>TRBV15|.|.|TRBJ2-7
TGTGCCACCAGCAGAGATCGTTACGAGCAGTACTTC
CATSRDRYEQYF
>TRBV19|.|.|TRBJ1-5
TGTGCCAGTAGAGTCAAGGGAGGTCAGCCCCAGCATTTT
CASRVKGGQPQHF
>TRBV9|once|TRBD1|TRBJ2-1
TGTGCCAGCAGCGTCGAGGACAGGGGGTACAATGAGCAGTTCTTC
CASSVEDRGYNEQFF
>TRBV27|.|.|TRBJ2-7
TGTGCCAGCTCGTCTAGGGGTTCGTACGAGCAGTACTTC
CASSSRGSYEQYF
>TRBV5-5|.|TRBD1|TRBJ2-4
TGTGCCAGCAGCCTCGGACAGGGGGGGAACATTCAGTACTTC
CASSLGQGGNIQYF
>TRBV27|.|TRBD2|TRBJ2-7
TGTGCCAGCAGTTCCCTGGTGGGGGAGGGCCTTCTAGAGCAGTACTTC
CASSSLVGEGLLEQYF
>TRBV4-1|.|TRBD2|TRBJ2-7
TGCGCCAGCAGCCAGATACTAGCGGGAGGGCCGTACTACGAGCAGTACTTC
CASSQILAGGPYYEQYF
>TRBV9|.|.|TRBJ2-1
TGTGCCAGCAGCCCTTACGACGGGCGGAATGAGCAGTTCTTC
CASSPYDGRNEQFF
>TRBV29-1|.|.|TRBJ1-1
TGCAGCGCCCCGGGATGGGGGTGGTCAGAAGGCGCTGAAGCTTTCTTT
CSAPGWGWSEGAEAFF
>TRBV9|.|.|TRBJ1-2
TGTGCCAGCAGCGTAGGGACCCTTGGCTACACCTTC
CASSVGTLGYTF
>TRBV10-3|.|TRBD1|TRBJ1-1
TGTGCCATCAGTGAGGAGGACAGGGGGAGGTTGGCTGAAGCTTTCTTT
CAISEEDRGRLAEAFF
>TRBV7-2|once|.|TRBJ1-2
TGTGCCAGCAGCCCAGACAACATTCTGGGCTATGGCTACACCTTC
CASSPDNILGYGYTF
>TRBV12-1|once|.|TRBJ1-5
TGTGCCAGCAGCTTTTTTAAGGGTTGGGGGAACAATCAGCCCCAGCATTTT
CASSFFKGWGNNQPQHF
>TRBV19|.|.|TRBJ2-3
TGTGCCAGTAGTCTAGCGCCCGGGGACACAGATACGCAGTATTTT
CASSLAPGDTDTQYF
>TRBV7-2|.|.|TRBJ2-2
TGTGCCAGCAGCTTAGGAGACGGGGAGCTGTTTTTT
CASSLGDGELFF
>TRBV29-1|.|TRBD2|TRBJ2-7
TGCAGCGTTGGAACCGGGACTAGCGGGTACGAGCAGTACTTC
CSVGTGTSGYEQYF
>TRBV11-2|.|TRBD1|TRBJ1-5
TGTGCCAGCAGCTTAGGTCCCGGGACAGGGGTCGATAGCAATCAGCCCCAGCATTTT
CASSLGPGTGVDSNQPQHF